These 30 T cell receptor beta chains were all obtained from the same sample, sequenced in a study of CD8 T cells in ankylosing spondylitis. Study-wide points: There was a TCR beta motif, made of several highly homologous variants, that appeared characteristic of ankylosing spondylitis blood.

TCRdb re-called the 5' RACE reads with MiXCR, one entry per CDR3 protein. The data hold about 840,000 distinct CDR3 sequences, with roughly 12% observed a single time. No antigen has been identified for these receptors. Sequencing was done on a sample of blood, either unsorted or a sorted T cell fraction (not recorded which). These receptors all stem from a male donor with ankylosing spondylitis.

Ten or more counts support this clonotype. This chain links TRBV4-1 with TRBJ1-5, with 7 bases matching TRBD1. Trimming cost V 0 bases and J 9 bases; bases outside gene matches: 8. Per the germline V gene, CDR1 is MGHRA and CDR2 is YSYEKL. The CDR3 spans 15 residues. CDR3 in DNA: TGCGCCAGCAGCCAAGAGACAGGGTCGGACCGGCCCCAGCATTTT. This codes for CASSQETGSDRPQHF.

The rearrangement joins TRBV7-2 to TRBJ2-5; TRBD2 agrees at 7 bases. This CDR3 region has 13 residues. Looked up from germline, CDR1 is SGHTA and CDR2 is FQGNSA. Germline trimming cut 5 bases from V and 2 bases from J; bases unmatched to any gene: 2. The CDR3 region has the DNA TGTGCCAGCAGCGGGACTATTCAAGAGACCCAGTACTTC. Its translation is CASSGTIQETQYF.

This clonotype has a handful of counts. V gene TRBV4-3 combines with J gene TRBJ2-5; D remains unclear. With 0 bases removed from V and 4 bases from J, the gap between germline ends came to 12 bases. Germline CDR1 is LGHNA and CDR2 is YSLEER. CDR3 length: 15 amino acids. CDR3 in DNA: TGCGCCAGCAGCCAAGATCTGCGGTTTTCAGAGACCCAGTACTTC. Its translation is CASSQDLRFSETQYF.

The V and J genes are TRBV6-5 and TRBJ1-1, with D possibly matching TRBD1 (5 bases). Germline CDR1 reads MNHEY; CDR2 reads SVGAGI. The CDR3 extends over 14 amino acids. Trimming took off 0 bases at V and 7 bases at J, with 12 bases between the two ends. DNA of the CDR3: TGTGCCAGCAGTTACTCGCGGGGGTTGGGTGAAGCTTTCTTT. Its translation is CASSYSRGLGEAFF.

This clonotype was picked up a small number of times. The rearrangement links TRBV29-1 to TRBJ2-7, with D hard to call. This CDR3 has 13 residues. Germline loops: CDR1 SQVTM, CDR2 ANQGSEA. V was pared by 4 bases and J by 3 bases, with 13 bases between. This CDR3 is CSVGRSQIYEQYF. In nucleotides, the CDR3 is TGCAGCGTTGGGCGGTCACAGATCTACGAGCAGTACTTC.

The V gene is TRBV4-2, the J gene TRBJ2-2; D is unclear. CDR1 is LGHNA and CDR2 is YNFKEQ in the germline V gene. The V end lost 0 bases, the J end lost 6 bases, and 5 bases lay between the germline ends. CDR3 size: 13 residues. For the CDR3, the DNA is TGTGCCAGCAGCCAAGAGCCTGCCGGGGAGCTGTTTTTT. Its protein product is CASSQEPAGELFF.

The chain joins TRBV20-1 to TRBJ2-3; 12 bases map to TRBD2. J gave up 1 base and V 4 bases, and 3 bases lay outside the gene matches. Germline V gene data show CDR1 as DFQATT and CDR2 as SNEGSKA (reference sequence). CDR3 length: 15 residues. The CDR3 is CSAIRLAGGTDTQYF. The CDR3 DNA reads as TGCAGTGCTATACGACTAGCGGGAGGCACAGATACGCAGTATTTT.

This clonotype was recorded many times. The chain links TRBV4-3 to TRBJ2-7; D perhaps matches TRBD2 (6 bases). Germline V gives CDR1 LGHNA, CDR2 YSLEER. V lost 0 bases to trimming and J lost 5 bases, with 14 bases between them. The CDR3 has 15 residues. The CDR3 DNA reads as TGCGCCAGCAGCCAAGACCCCCGGGGAGGCGACGAGCAGTACTTC. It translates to CASSQDPRGGDEQYF.

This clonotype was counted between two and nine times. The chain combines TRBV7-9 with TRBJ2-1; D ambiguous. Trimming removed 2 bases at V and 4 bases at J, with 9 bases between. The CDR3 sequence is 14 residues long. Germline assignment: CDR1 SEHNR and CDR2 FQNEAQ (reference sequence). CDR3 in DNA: TGTGCCAGCAGCTTACCTCTAGTATACAATGAGCAGTTCTTC. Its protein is CASSLPLVYNEQFF.

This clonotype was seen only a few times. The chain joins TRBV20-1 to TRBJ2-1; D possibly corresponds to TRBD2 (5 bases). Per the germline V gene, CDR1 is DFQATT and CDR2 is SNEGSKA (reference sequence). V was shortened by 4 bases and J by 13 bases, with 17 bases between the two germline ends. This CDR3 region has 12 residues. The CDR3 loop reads CSATELGLAQFF. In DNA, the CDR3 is TGCAGTGCTACTGAACTTGGACTGGCCCAGTTCTTC.

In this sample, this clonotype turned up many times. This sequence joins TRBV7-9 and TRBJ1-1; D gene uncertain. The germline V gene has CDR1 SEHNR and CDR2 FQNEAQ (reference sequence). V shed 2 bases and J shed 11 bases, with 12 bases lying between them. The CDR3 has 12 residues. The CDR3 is CASSLFPVGAFF. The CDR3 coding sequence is TGTGCCAGCAGCTTATTTCCGGTGGGGGCTTTCTTT. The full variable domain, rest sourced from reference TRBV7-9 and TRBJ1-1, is DTGVSQNPRHKITKRGQNVTFRCDPISEHNRLYWYRQTLGQGPEFLTYFQNEAQLEKSRLLSDRFSAERPKGSFSTLEIQRTEQGDSAMYLCASSLFPVGAFFGQGTRLTVV.

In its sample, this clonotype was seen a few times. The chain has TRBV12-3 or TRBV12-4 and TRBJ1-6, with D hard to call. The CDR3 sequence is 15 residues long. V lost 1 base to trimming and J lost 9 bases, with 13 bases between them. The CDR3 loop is CASSLEAAPGSPLHF. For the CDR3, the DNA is TGTGCCAGCAGTTTAGAGGCAGCCCCAGGTTCACCCCTCCACTTT.

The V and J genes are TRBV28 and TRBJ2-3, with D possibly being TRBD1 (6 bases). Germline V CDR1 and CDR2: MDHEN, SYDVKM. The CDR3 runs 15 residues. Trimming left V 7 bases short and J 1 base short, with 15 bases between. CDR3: CASNAKGVGTDTQYF. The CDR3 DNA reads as TGTGCCAGCAATGCAAAGGGGGTGGGCACAGATACGCAGTATTTT. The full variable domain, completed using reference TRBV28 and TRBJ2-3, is DVKVTQSSRYLVKRTGEKVFLECVQDMDHENMFWYRQDPGLGLRLIYFSYDVKMKEKGDIPEGYSVSREKKERFSLILESASTNQTSMYLCASNAKGVGTDTQYFGPGTRLTVL.

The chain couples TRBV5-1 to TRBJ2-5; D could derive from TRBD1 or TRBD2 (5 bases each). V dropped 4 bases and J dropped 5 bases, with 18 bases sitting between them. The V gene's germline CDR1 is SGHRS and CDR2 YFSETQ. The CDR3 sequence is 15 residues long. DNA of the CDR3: TGCGCCAGCAGCGCGGATCCCGGGGCCCCCGAGACCCAGTACTTC. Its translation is CASSADPGAPETQYF.

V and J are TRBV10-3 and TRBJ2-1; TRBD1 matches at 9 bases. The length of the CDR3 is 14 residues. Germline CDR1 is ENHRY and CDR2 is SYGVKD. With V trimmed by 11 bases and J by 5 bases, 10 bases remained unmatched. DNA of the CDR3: TGTGCCGGATCGAGGACAGGGGCGGACAATGAGCAGTTCTTC. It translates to CAGSRTGADNEQFF.

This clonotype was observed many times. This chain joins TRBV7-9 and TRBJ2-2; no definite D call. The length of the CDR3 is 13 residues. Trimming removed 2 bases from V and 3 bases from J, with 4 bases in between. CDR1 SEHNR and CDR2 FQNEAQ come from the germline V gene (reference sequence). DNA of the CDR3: TGTGCCAGCAGCTTATACGACACCGGGGAGCTGTTTTTT. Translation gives CASSLYDTGELFF.

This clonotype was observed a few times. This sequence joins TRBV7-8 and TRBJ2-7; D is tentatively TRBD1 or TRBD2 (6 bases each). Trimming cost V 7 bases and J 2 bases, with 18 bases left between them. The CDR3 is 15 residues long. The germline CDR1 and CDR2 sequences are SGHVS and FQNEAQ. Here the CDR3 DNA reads TGTGCCAGCAACCGAGGGGGGTCGGCGGCCTACGAGCAGTACTTC. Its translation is CASNRGGSAAYEQYF. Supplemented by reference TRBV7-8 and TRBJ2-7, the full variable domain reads GAGVSQSPRYKVAKRGQDVALRCDPISGHVSLFWYQQALGQGPEFLTYFQNEAQLDKSGLPSDRFFAERPEGSVSTLKIQRTQQEDSAVYLCASNRGGSAAYEQYFGPGTRLTVT.

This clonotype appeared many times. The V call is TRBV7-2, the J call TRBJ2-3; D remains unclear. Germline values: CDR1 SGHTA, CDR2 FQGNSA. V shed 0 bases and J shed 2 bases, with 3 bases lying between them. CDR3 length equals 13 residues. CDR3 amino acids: CASSLAHTDTQYF. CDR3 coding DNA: TGTGCCAGCAGCTTAGCGCACACAGATACGCAGTATTTT. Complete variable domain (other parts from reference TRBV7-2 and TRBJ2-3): GAGVSQSPSNKVTEKGKDVELRCDPISGHTALYWYRQSLGQGLEFLIYFQGNSAPDKSGLPSDRFSAERTGGSVSTLTIQRTQQEDSAVYLCASSLAHTDTQYFGPGTRLTVL.

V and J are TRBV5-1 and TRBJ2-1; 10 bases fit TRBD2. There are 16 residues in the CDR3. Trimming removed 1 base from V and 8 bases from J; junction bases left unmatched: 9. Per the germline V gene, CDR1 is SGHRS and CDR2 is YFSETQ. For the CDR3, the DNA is TGCGCCAGCAGCTTGTCGGGGCTAGCGGGAGCAGATGAGCAGTTCTTC. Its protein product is CASSLSGLAGADEQFF. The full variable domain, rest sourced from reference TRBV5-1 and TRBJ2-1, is KAGVTQTPRYLIKTRGQQVTLSCSPISGHRSVSWYQQTPGQGLQFLFEYFSETQRNKGNFPGRFSGRQFSNSRSEMNVSTLELGDSALYLCASSLSGLAGADEQFFGPGTRLTVL.

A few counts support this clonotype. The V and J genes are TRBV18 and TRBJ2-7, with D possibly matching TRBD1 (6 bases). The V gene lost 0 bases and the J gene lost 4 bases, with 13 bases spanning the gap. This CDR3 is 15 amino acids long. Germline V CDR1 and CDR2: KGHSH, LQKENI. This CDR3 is CASSPPGRGKYEQYF. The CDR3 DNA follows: TGTGCCAGCTCACCACCTGGTAGGGGGAAGTACGAGCAGTACTTC.

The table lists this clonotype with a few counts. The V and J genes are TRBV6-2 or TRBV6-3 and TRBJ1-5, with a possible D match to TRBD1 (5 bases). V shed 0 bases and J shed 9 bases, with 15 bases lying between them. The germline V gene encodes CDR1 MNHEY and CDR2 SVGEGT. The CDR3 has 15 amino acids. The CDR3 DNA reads TGTGCCAGCAGTTACTCGACAAACGGGGGTCGGCCCCAGCATTTT. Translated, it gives CASSYSTNGGRPQHF.

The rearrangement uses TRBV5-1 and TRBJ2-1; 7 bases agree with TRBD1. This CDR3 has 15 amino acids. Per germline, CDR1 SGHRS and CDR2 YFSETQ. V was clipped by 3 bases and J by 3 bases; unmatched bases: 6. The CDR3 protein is CASSSAGTVYNEQFF. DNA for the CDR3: TGCGCCAGCAGCTCAGCCGGGACAGTCTACAATGAGCAGTTCTTC.

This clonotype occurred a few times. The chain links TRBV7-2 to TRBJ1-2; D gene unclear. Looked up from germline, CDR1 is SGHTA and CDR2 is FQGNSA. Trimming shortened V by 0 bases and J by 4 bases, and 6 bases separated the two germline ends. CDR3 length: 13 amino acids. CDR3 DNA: TGTGCCAGCAGCTTAGCCCTCAGCTATGGCTACACCTTC. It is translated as CASSLALSYGYTF.

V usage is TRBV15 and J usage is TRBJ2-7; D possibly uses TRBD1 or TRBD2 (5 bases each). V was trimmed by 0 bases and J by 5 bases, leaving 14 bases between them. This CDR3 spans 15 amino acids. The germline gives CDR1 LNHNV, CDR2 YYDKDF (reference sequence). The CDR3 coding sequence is TGTGCCACCAGCAGAGATAATGAAGGGACCAACGAGCAGTACTTC. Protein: CATSRDNEGTNEQYF.

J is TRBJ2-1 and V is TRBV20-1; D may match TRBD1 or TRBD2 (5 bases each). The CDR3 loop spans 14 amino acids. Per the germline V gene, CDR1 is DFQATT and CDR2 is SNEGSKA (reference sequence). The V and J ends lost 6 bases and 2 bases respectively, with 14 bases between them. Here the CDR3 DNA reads TGCAGTGCACTCCGGGACCCTGCCTACAATGAGCAGTTCTTC. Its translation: CSALRDPAYNEQFF.

Here the CDR3 DNA reads TGTGCCAGCTCACCCGGACAGACTACCACTGGAAACACCATATATTTT. As protein: CASSPGQTTTGNTIYF. This rearrangement joins TRBV18 to TRBJ1-3; possibly TRBD1 for D (6 bases). Trimming removed 3 bases from V and 2 bases from J, with 14 bases in between. The CDR3 covers 16 residues. Per germline, CDR1 KGHSH and CDR2 LQKENI.

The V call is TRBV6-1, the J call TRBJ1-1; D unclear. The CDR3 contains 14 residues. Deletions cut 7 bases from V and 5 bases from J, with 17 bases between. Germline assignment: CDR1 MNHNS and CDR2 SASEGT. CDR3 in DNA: TGTGCCAGCACCGGGTACTGGGTAGGGACTGAAGCTTTCTTT. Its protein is CASTGYWVGTEAFF.

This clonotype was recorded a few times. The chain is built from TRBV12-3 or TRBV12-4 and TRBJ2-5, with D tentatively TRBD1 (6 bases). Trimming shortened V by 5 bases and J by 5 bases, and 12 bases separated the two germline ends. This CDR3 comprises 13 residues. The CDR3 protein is CASSRQRGETQYF. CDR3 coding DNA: TGTGCCAGCAGTCGACAGAGGGGGGAGACCCAGTACTTC.

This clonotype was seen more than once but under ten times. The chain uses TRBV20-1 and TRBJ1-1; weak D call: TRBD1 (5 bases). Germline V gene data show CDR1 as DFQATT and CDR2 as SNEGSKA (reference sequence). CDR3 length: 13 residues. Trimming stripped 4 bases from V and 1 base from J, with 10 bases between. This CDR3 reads CSAKNRWNTEAFF. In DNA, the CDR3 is TGCAGTGCTAAGAACAGGTGGAACACTGAAGCTTTCTTT.

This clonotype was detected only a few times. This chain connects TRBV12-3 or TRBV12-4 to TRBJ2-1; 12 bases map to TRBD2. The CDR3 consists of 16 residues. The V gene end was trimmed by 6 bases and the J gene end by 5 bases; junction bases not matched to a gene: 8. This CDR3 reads CASSYLAGGPHNEQFF. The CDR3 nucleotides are TGTGCCAGCAGCTATCTAGCGGGAGGGCCCCACAATGAGCAGTTCTTC.